The TCR beta chain under discussion was sequenced for a study of cytomegalovirus exposure and HLA in healthy donors. PCR was performed using 60 Vbeta and 13 Jbeta primers. Here immunoSEQ multiplex PCR was the method, and the copy in TCRdb shows in-frame clones only, minus some. The sample includes 130,000 or so clones, about 70% of them seen just once. This CDR3 region has 14 residues. Germline lookup yields CDR1 LNHNV and CDR2 YYDKDF (reference sequence). Trimming took off 3 bases at V and 4 bases at J, with 13 bases between the two ends. Study-level findings and limits: A later analysis linked a missense variant in DCLRE1C to the trimming of TCR beta V and J genes. Three chains linked to CMV were shown in vitro to be specific for CMV antigens. Analyzed later, association rates of TCRs varied across HLA loci, with DRB1 most and HLA-C fewest.

With regard to this clone: Its antigen is unknown.

Input material: PBMCs. The sequence was collected from a woman aged 35 to 49 in good health and CMV-seropositive. The gene calls are TRBV15 and TRBJ2-7; weak D call: TRBD1 (7 bases). The DNA of the CDR3 is TGTGCCACCAGCAGGGGGGGACAGCAATACGAGCAGTACTTC. The encoded protein is CATSRGGQQYEQYF.